These 27 T cell receptor beta chains were sequenced from one sample in a study of regulatory T cells in long-lasting Graves disease. The sample's time point: newly diagnosed GD, antithyroid drugs for less than 3 months. Extracted PBMC RNA gave rise to the TCR library. For TCR beta, libraries came from iRepertoire HTBI primers and Arm-PCR of CDR3 regions. TCRdb processed the multiplex PCR reads anew with MiXCR; each CDR3 protein has one entry. The sample includes fewer than 550,000 distinct CDR3 sequences, about 16% of them seen just once. The same specimen was also included in a second study, on T cells in Graves' hyperthyroidism and ophthalmopathy.

Sequenced material: peripheral blood mononuclear cells (PBMCs), taken at new diagnosis, from a patient treated with antithyroid drugs. These receptors came from a woman aged 18 to 35 with Graves disease.

This clonotype was seen only a few times. At one end the junction does not follow the germline gene, possibly because of a read error. The gene calls are TRBV5-6 and TRBJ1-2, with 7 bases aligning to TRBD1. The germline CDR1 and CDR2 sequences are SGHDT and YYEEEE. This CDR3 contains 14 residues. The CDR3 bases are TGTACCAGCAGCTTGGAGGGACAGCTGTATGGCTACACCTTC. Its translation is CTSSLEGQLYGYTF.

This clonotype was observed many times. The chain joins TRBV6-5 to TRBJ1-5; no reliable D call. This CDR3 has 13 amino acids. Germline loops: CDR1 MNHEY, CDR2 SVGAGI. V was pared by 2 bases and J by 4 bases, with 6 bases between. The CDR3 region has the DNA TGTGCCAGCAGTTACGGGCGTAATCAGCCCCAGCATTTT. As protein: CASSYGRNQPQHF.

The chain uses TRBV7-9 and TRBJ2-7; D ambiguous. Looked up from germline, CDR1 is SEHNR and CDR2 is FQNEAQ (reference sequence). With 4 bases removed from V and 3 bases from J, the gap between germline ends came to 13 bases. CDR3 size: 14 residues. The CDR3 protein is CASSSDLLGYEQYF. CDR3 in DNA: TGTGCCAGCAGCTCCGACCTCCTAGGCTACGAGCAGTACTTC. The full variable domain, its missing parts supplied by reference TRBV7-9 and TRBJ2-7, is DTGVSQNPRHKITKRGQNVTFRCDPISEHNRLYWYRQTLGQGPEFLTYFQNEAQLEKSRLLSDRFSAERPKGSFSTLEIQRTEQGDSAMYLCASSSDLLGYEQYFGPGTRLTVT.

This clonotype was counted ten times or more. The V gene is TRBV11-2, the J gene TRBJ2-1, with TRBD2 identical over 9 bases. The CDR3 spans 17 residues. Germline values: CDR1 SGHAT, CDR2 FQNNGV. Unmatched junction bases numbered 12, after V lost 6 bases and J lost 3 bases. As DNA, the CDR3 is TGTGCCAGCAGGCCACCTAGCGGGACTCGAGACTACAATGAGCAGTTCTTC. It codes for CASRPPSGTRDYNEQFF.

The DNA of the CDR3 is TGTGCCAGTAGTGTTAGCGGGATCATATACGAGCAGTACTTC. Its protein is CASSVSGIIYEQYF. The genes are TRBV19 and TRBJ2-7; 8 bases agree with TRBD2. V was pared by 5 bases and J by 4 bases, with 7 bases of the junction left unmatched. The CDR3 contains 14 residues. Germline lookup yields CDR1 LNHDA and CDR2 SQIVND (reference sequence). Together with reference TRBV19 and TRBJ2-7, the CDR3 gives the full variable domain: DGGITQSPKYLFRKEGQNVTLSCEQNLNHDAMYWYRQDPGQGLRLIYYSQIVNDFQKGDIAEGYSVSREKKESFPLTVTSAQKNPTAFYLCASSVSGIIYEQYFGPGTRLTVT.

This clonotype has just a few counts. The chain recombines TRBV4-2 with TRBJ1-6; D is perhaps TRBD1 (6 bases). CDR1 and CDR2 from the germline V gene are LGHNA and YNFKEQ. The CDR3 is made up of 16 amino acids. With 1 base removed from V and 7 bases from J, the gap between germline ends came to 14 bases. CDR3: CASSQVQGLNNSPLHF. CDR3 DNA: TGTGCCAGCAGCCAAGTACAGGGACTCAACAATTCACCCCTCCACTTT.

This clonotype was detected many times. V gene TRBV7-9 combines with J gene TRBJ2-4; D perhaps matches TRBD2 (5 bases). Trimming took 0 bases from V and 5 from J, leaving 8 bases between them. Germline V lookup: CDR1 SEHNR, CDR2 FQNEAQ (reference sequence). This CDR3 has 14 amino acids. The CDR3: CASSLALGENIQYF. As DNA, the CDR3 is TGTGCCAGCAGCTTAGCGCTCGGGGAAAACATTCAGTACTTC.

This clonotype was counted at least ten times. The chain is built from TRBV28 and TRBJ1-1, with a tentative D call TRBD1 (5 bases). Germline values: CDR1 MDHEN, CDR2 SYDVKM. Trimming cost V 6 bases and J 1 base, with 9 bases left between them. CDR3 length equals 13 residues. The CDR3 here is CASRGLGNTEAFF. As DNA, the CDR3 is TGTGCCAGCAGGGGGCTCGGGAACACTGAAGCTTTCTTT.

This clonotype has ten or more counts. The rearrangement uses TRBV20-1 and TRBJ2-4; TRBD1 matches 7 bases. CDR1 is DFQATT, CDR2 SNEGSKA, per germline (reference sequence). The CDR3 totals 14 residues. With V trimmed by 3 bases and J by 8 bases, 10 bases remained unmatched. The CDR3 sequence is CSARGLTGWDIQYF. The CDR3, as DNA: TGCAGTGCTAGGGGTCTGACAGGGTGGGACATTCAGTACTTC.

This clonotype was recorded many times. This sequence joins TRBV3-1 and TRBJ2-3; TRBD1 matches at 7 bases. Germline loops: CDR1 LGHDT, CDR2 YNNKEL (reference sequence). J was trimmed by 4 bases and V by 4 bases; bases with no gene match: 14. This CDR3 is built from 17 residues. The CDR3: CASSRLGTVRGPDTQYF. Written as DNA, the CDR3 is TGTGCCAGCAGCCGCCTCGGGACAGTTCGGGGCCCAGATACGCAGTATTTT.

In its sample, this clonotype was seen a few times. V gene TRBV20-1 combines with J gene TRBJ2-7; 11 positions agree with TRBD2. There are 14 residues in the CDR3. Germline CDR1 is DFQATT and CDR2 is SNEGSKA (reference sequence). V lost 6 bases to trimming and J lost 2 bases; unmatched junction nucleotides: 6. This CDR3 reads CSASGTSGPYEQYF. As DNA, the CDR3 is TGCAGTGCCTCCGGGACTAGCGGACCCTACGAGCAGTACTTC.

V is TRBV29-1 and J is TRBJ1-4; D unclear. V gave up 5 bases and J gave up 1 base, with 5 bases separating them. The CDR3 has 12 amino acids. From germline, CDR1 is SQVTM and CDR2 ANQGSEA. Here the CDR3 DNA reads TGCAGCGTTTCAGGAACTAATGAAAAACTGTTTTTT. Encoded protein: CSVSGTNEKLFF.

The chain carries TRBV30 and TRBJ2-7; D not certain. CDR3 length equals 11 residues. Trimming cost V 4 bases and J 3 bases, with 7 bases left between them. Germline V gives CDR1 GTSNPN, CDR2 SVGIG (reference sequence). CDR3: CAWKFSYEQYF. The CDR3 nucleotides read TGTGCCTGGAAATTCAGCTACGAGCAGTACTTC.

The chain employs TRBV28 and TRBJ2-7; 7 positions agree with TRBD1. Germline V gives CDR1 MDHEN, CDR2 SYDVKM. V shed 5 bases and J 2 bases; nucleotides not matched to a gene: 9. This CDR3 spans 15 amino acids. The DNA for the CDR3 is TGTGCCAGCAGTCCCTCCCGACAGGGCACCTACGAGCAGTACTTC. Translating it yields CASSPSRQGTYEQYF.

This clonotype was observed many times. This rearrangement joins TRBV27 to TRBJ2-7, with 13 bases identical to TRBD2. The CDR3 has 16 amino acids. V lost 6 bases and J lost 9; bases outside the gene matches: 14. Germline lookup yields CDR1 MNHEY and CDR2 SMNVEV (reference sequence). The CDR3 loop reads CASSPGPGLAGVLQYF. Written as DNA, the CDR3 is TGTGCCAGCAGCCCCGGACCCGGACTAGCGGGAGTTCTGCAGTACTTC.

This clonotype has more than one count but fewer than ten. V usage is TRBV28 and J usage is TRBJ2-4; D gene ambiguous. The CDR3 contains 15 residues. Trimming cost V 7 bases and J 2 bases, with 15 bases left between them. CDR1 is MDHEN, CDR2 SYDVKM, per germline. CDR3 in DNA: TGTGCCAGCACTTCCTGGGGTGGGCCCAAAAACATTCAGTACTTC. This encodes CASTSWGGPKNIQYF.

The chain links TRBV7-9 to TRBJ1-6; D is unclear. The V gene's germline CDR1 is SEHNR and CDR2 FQNEAQ (reference sequence). The germline V and J ends were trimmed by 2 bases and 2 bases, with 10 bases remaining between them. This CDR3 is 16 amino acids long. Here the CDR3 reads CASSLQRGTYNSPLHF. CDR3 sequence (DNA): TGTGCCAGCAGCTTACAAAGAGGGACCTATAATTCACCCCTCCACTTT.

In its sample, this clonotype was seen a few times. The J gene is TRBJ1-2, the V gene TRBV10-2, with a tentative D call TRBD1 (5 bases). This CDR3 comprises 14 residues. Germline assignment: CDR1 WSHSY and CDR2 SAAADI. The V end lost 6 bases, the J end lost 3 bases, and 14 bases lay between the germline ends. The CDR3 sequence is CASSRSGPDYGYTF. CDR3 nucleotides: TGCGCCAGCAGCAGATCAGGGCCTGACTATGGCTACACCTTC.

The V call is TRBV19, the J call TRBJ2-1; 7 bases align to TRBD2. With V trimmed by 4 bases and J by 6 bases, 6 bases remained unmatched. The CDR3 is made up of 14 amino acids. The germline V gene has CDR1 LNHDA and CDR2 SQIVND (reference sequence). CDR3: CASSSGLVFNEQFF. The CDR3 bases are TGTGCCAGTAGTAGTGGACTAGTCTTCAATGAGCAGTTCTTC.

CDR3 sequence reads: CASRGLWLETQYF. The CDR3 nucleotides are TGTGCCAGTAGGGGGCTGTGGTTAGAGACCCAGTACTTC. The rearrangement links TRBV6-2 or TRBV6-3 to TRBJ2-5; 7 bases are a match to TRBD1. Trimming cost V 9 bases and J 4 bases; bases outside gene matches: 8. The CDR3 has 13 residues. The germline gives CDR1 MNHEY, CDR2 SVGEGT.

This clonotype came up many times. The chain uses TRBV11-2 and TRBJ2-1; TRBD2 aligns across 9 bases. V lost 2 bases and J lost 5; bases outside the gene matches: 4. Germline V lookup: CDR1 SGHAT, CDR2 FQNNGV. The CDR3 contains 15 residues. CDR3: CASSLSSGTHNEQFF. CDR3 nucleotides: TGTGCCAGCAGCTTATCTAGCGGGACCCACAATGAGCAGTTCTTC.

This clonotype was observed a handful of times. This chain uses TRBV6-2 or TRBV6-3 with TRBJ2-5, with no clear D. The germline V gene has CDR1 MNHEY and CDR2 SVGEGT. The length of the CDR3 is 15 residues. V lost 2 bases to trimming and J lost 1 base, with 11 bases between them. In DNA form, the CDR3 reads TGTGCCAGCAGTTACGGAGTCCAACCCCAAGAGACCCAGTACTTC. Translating it yields CASSYGVQPQETQYF.

The V and J genes are TRBV20-1 and TRBJ1-1, with TRBD1 as a possible D gene (5 bases). The CDR3 contains 11 residues. CDR1 DFQATT and CDR2 SNEGSKA come from the germline V gene (reference sequence). V lost 3 bases, J lost 10 bases, and 12 bases lay in between. The chain's CDR3 is CSASRSGGAFF. The DNA for the CDR3 is TGCAGTGCTAGCAGGTCTGGGGGAGCTTTCTTT.

Comments on this clonotype: A much larger clone is a single base away; this may be a read error. The rearrangement joins TRBV7-9 to TRBJ2-7; 8 positions agree with TRBD1. The germline V gene encodes CDR1 SEHNR and CDR2 FQNEAQ (reference sequence). The ends lost 5 bases at V and 2 bases at J; junction bases unmatched: 11. This CDR3 spans 16 amino acids. CDR3: CASSGGQALSAYEQYF. The CDR3 DNA reads as TGTGCCAGCAGCGGGGGACAGGCCCTTTCTGCCTACGAGCAGTACTTC.

In this sample, this clonotype turned up a few times. A much larger clone sits a single nucleotide away, making a read error possible. The chain has TRBV20-1 and TRBJ2-1; possibly TRBD2 for D (6 bases). CDR3 length: 13 residues. From germline, CDR1 is DFQATT and CDR2 SNEGSKA (reference sequence). The CDR3 DNA follows: TGCAGCCAGAACGGGAGAGAGGGCAATGAGCAGTTCTTC. Translating it yields CSQNGREGNEQFF.

J is TRBJ2-5 and V is TRBV5-6; a weak D match, TRBD1 (6 bases). Germline lookup yields CDR1 SGHDT and CDR2 YYEEEE. This CDR3 is 15 amino acids long. Trimming left V 4 bases short and J 3 bases short, with 16 bases between. CDR3 in DNA: TGTGCCAGCAGCCAACTTGCGGCAGGGGAAGAGACCCAGTACTTC. This sequence encodes CASSQLAAGEETQYF. Combining the CDR3 with reference TRBV5-6 and TRBJ2-5 gives the whole variable domain DAGVTQSPTHLIKTRGQQVTLRCSPKSGHDTVSWYQQALGQGPQFIFQYYEEEERQRGNFPDRFSGHQFPNYSSELNVNALLLGDSALYLCASSQLAAGEETQYFGPGTRLLVL.

This clonotype was seen many times. CDR3 amino acids: CASSLAPQSPQHF. CDR3 nucleotide sequence: TGTGCCAGCAGCTTAGCCCCCCAGTCCCCCCAGCATTTT. The chain combines TRBV7-8 with TRBJ1-5, with D uncertain. Germline V CDR1 and CDR2: SGHVS, FQNEAQ. Trimming removed 0 bases from V and 10 bases from J, with 10 bases in between. There are 13 residues in the CDR3. The variable domain in full, completed from reference TRBV7-8 and TRBJ1-5, reads GAGVSQSPRYKVAKRGQDVALRCDPISGHVSLFWYQQALGQGPEFLTYFQNEAQLDKSGLPSDRFFAERPEGSVSTLKIQRTQQEDSAVYLCASSLAPQSPQHFGDGTRLSIL.